The entry below gives a single T cell receptor beta chain sequence along with its context. It has no known antigen specificity. Base qualities were left out, and no much larger clone turns up one base away. The data originate from a study of control samples from healthy donors and cancer patients (TCRdb year 2020). CDR1 LGHNA and CDR2 YNFKEQ are derived from the germline V gene. The CDR3 sequence holds 14 residues, the cysteine and phenylalanine included. The entry retains the CDR3 DNA only, 42 bases that are in frame from base 1. Compared with germline, V lacks 3 bases and J lacks 3 bases; bases without a gene match: 3. To prepare the library, the immunoSEQ multiplex PCR assay was applied. TCRdb took over this immuneACCESS table, retaining in-frame rearrangements with V and J assigned. Such tables are incomplete; in checked studies, under half of the missing clones stem from an unresolved V gene, and the remainder is unexplained. Present in this sample are around 250,000 clones, roughly 80% of which were seen just once. The ten largest clones add up to about an eighth of the sample.

The sequence was obtained from a woman aged 55-75 years with lung cancer. The V and J segments used are TRBV4-2 and TRBJ1-2; a stretch of 8 junction bases matches TRBD1. Source material: PBMCs. CDR3 region: CASSQVQGDYGYTF. The DNA sequence is as follows: TGTGCCAGCAGCCAGGTACAGGGGGACTATGGCTACACCTTC.